Shown below are 2 T cell receptor beta chains from a single sample sequenced in a study of cytomegalovirus exposure and HLA in healthy donors. Profiling relied on immunoSEQ multiplex PCR, and the TCRdb table lists in-frame clones only, not all of them. The sample lists 73,000 or so clones, over 90% occurring once. The sample comprised PBMCs. These receptor sequences come from a woman aged 18-29 years in good health and CMV-seropositive.

The chain joins TRBV5-4 to TRBJ2-7; TRBD2 matches at 7 bases. The CDR3 spans 14 residues. V trimming: 4 bases; J trimming: 3 bases; junction bases outside the gene matches: 7. Germline V CDR1 and CDR2: SGHNT, YYREEE (reference sequence). The CDR3 here is CASSPSGGRYEQYF. DNA of the CDR3: TGTGCCAGCAGCCCTAGCGGAGGACGCTACGAGCAGTACTTC.

The chain joins TRBV5-1 to TRBJ1-2; D call uncertain. The CDR3 consists of 13 residues. Between the trimmed V and J ends, which lost 0 bases and 4 bases, there was a span of 7 bases. From germline, CDR1 is SGHRS and CDR2 YFSETQ. The CDR3: CASSLEIRYGYTF. The CDR3 region has the DNA TGCGCCAGCAGCTTGGAAATTCGCTATGGCTACACCTTC. Looking up the rest from reference TRBV5-1 and TRBJ1-2 gives the full variable domain: KAGVTQTPRYLIKTRGQQVTLSCSPISGHRSVSWYQQTPGQGLQFLFEYFSETQRNKGNFPGRFSGRQFSNSRSEMNVSTLELGDSALYLCASSLEIRYGYTFGSGTRLTVV.